This paragraph reports one TCR beta chain. Antigen: not known. The data were obtained in a study of response to subunit inactivated influenza vaccine. General observations from the study: New T cells are recruited in small numbers by each seasonal influenza vaccination, according to the authors' suggestion.

CDR1 and CDR2 from the germline V gene are DFQATT and SNEGSKA (reference sequence). Trimming left V 0 bases short and J 3 bases short, with 16 bases between. The CDR3 contains 16 residues. TCRdb passed the RT-PCR reads through MiXCR, listing each CDR3 protein once. The sample yields 550,000 to 600,000 distinct CDR3 sequences, 12% seen once. The sequences come from PBMCs from blood, collected on the day of vaccination. The receptor comes from a man aged 45-60 years who received an inactivated influenza vaccine. The chain links TRBV20-1 to TRBJ2-3; D is perhaps TRBD1 (6 bases). The CDR3 sequence: CSARDRRTEATDTQYF. In DNA form, the CDR3 reads TGCAGTGCTAGAGACCGAAGGACAGAGGCGACAGATACGCAGTATTTT.